Described below is a single TCR beta chain sequence and its context. Its antigen is as yet unknown. TCRdb passed the 5' RACE reads through MiXCR, listing each CDR3 protein once. Among 540,000 or so distinct CDR3 sequences, roughly 21% were seen once, and the ten largest hold under 15%. V lost 6 bases, J lost 2 bases, and 7 bases lay in between. Germline V lookup: CDR1 MNHEY, CDR2 SVGAGI. The CDR3 covers 12 residues. The source of the sample is a study of T-cell memory formation after mild COVID-19. Regarding the study as a whole: Memory from before infection featured some responding clones, which suggests cross-reactive memory joined. For contracting clones, CD4+ ones sat mainly in CM and EM, CD8+ in EMRA. CD4/CD8 balance held among clones contracting day 15 to 85, and later expanders leaned CD4+.

This sequence joins TRBV6-5 and TRBJ1-2; D not certain. The sample consisted of PBMCs or a T cell subset sorted from them (not recorded which). The TCR was taken from an adult woman who had mild COVID-19 (a few samples of this study predate the infection). Cell type and time point are not known. CDR3: CASRGVNYGYTF. Written as DNA, the CDR3 is TGTGCCAGCAGAGGTGTAAACTATGGCTACACCTTC.